This is a list of T cell receptor beta chains from one sample in a study of CD8+CD57+ T cells in acquired aplastic anemia. TCRdb passed the reads through MiXCR, listing each CDR3 protein once. The sample shows 250,000 to 350,000 distinct CDR3 sequences, roughly three fifths of them seen only once. Sequenced sample: sorted CD4+, CD8+, or CD8+CD57+ T cells (not recorded which) from PBMCs. These receptor sequences come from a human donor with severe aplastic anemia or a healthy control (not recorded which). Each CDR3 is given with its conserved first and last residue. A D gene is named only where the DNA matches it firmly. Clone size is stated in some rows and not others, as once, few, many or a class when expanded.

TRBJ1-1 - TRBV25-1 - CAARGRGANTEAFF TGTGCCGCTCGGGGGCGGGGAGCGAACACTGAAGCTTTCTTT
TRBJ1-6 TRBD1 TRBV19 - CASSIVPGQGASPLHF TGTGCCAGTAGTATAGTGCCTGGACAGGGCGCTTCACCCCTCCACTTT
TRBJ1-2 TRBD1 TRBV24-1 many CATSDQGTGNGGYTF TGTGCCACCAGTGATCAAGGGACAGGGAATGGAGGCTACACCTTC
TRBJ2-7 TRBD1 TRBV3-1 many CASSQFGTGDYEQYF TGTGCCAGCAGCCAATTCGGGACAGGGGACTACGAGCAGTACTTC
TRBJ1-5 - TRBV2 few CASSEGEYSNQPQHF TGTGCCAGCAGTGAAGGAGAGTATAGCAATCAGCCCCAGCATTTT
TRBJ1-4 - TRBV10-3 - CAIRDATNEKLFF TGTGCCATCAGGGACGCAACTAATGAAAAACTGTTTTTT
TRBJ2-7 - TRBV12-3/TRBV12-4 once CASSLPESYGQYF TGTGCCAGCAGTTTGCCCGAATCCTACGGGCAGTACTTC
TRBJ1-4 - TRBV5-1 once CASSLDRLGKLFF TGCGCCAGCAGCTTGGACAGGTTAGGAAAACTGTTTTTT
TRBJ2-1 TRBD2 TRBV7-9 once CASSETSGRSSYNEQFF TGTGCCAGCAGCGAAACTAGCGGGAGGAGCTCCTACAATGAGCAGTTCTTC
TRBJ2-7 - TRBV18 many CASSPPTGFGYEQYF TGTGCCAGCTCACCACCGACAGGATTTGGGTACGAGCAGTACTTC
TRBJ1-1 - TRBV19 - CASSMIREVDTEAFF TGTGCCAGTAGTATGATCAGGGAGGTTGACACTGAAGCTTTCTTT
TRBJ1-1 - TRBV20-1 - CSARGGSLNTEAFF TGCAGTGCTAGAGGGGGCTCTCTGAACACTGAAGCTTTCTTT